Each of the 24 T cell receptor beta chains below was sequenced from the same sample in a study of blood T cell repertoires in COVID-19. Clones were read by immunoSEQ multiplex PCR, and TCRdb kept only the in-frame ones, dropping some. Among roughly 34,000 clones, around 87% were seen once, and the ten largest hold around 1.5%. The sequenced sample consisted of peripheral blood. The receptors derive from a man aged 55-75 years with active COVID-19.

The rearrangement links TRBV10-1 to TRBJ2-7, with D possibly being TRBD1 (5 bases). The ends were cut back, 0 bases at V and 3 bases at J, with 12 bases in the middle. CDR1 is WNHNN and CDR2 is SYGVQD in the germline V gene (reference sequence). CDR3 length: 15 amino acids. In DNA, the CDR3 is TGCGCCAGCAGTGAGTCCAGAGGCAGGGACTACGAGCAGTACTTC. Translating gives CASSESRGRDYEQYF.

The chain links TRBV6-1 to TRBJ2-7, with 13 bases that match TRBD2. This CDR3 spans 16 amino acids. Per the germline V gene, CDR1 is MNHNS and CDR2 is SASEGT. V shed 4 bases and J 2 bases; nucleotides not matched to a gene: 5. The CDR3 bases are TGTGCCAGCAGTGCCCGGACTAGCGGGGGCACCTACGAGCAGTACTTC. Translation: CASSARTSGGTYEQYF.

V usage is TRBV5-1 and J usage is TRBJ2-7, with D perhaps matching TRBD2 (6 bases). V lost 4 bases, J lost 0 bases, and 11 bases lay in between. This CDR3 has 14 residues. Germline-derived CDR1 and CDR2 are SGHRS and YFSETQ. The CDR3 DNA sequence: TGCGCCAGCAGCGCGGGACCAACCTCCTACGAGCAGTACTTC. Translated, it gives CASSAGPTSYEQYF.

Details on this clone: Germline and junction disagree at one end, which may indicate a read error. V usage is TRBV11-1 and J usage is TRBJ1-1; D is unclear. The CDR3 consists of 11 residues. Per the germline V gene, CDR1 is SGHAT and CDR2 is FQDESV (reference sequence). CDR3 nucleotides: TGTGCCAGCAGCTTAGGGGGAGGCGTCTACTTT. This translates into CASSLGGGVYF.

The CDR3 bases are TGTGCCAGTAGTATCGTCGCGGGGGTCTCCTACGAGCAGTACTTC. It yields the protein CASSIVAGVSYEQYF. The chain employs TRBV19 and TRBJ2-7; 7 positions match TRBD2. The CDR3 has 15 amino acids. Trimming cost V 3 bases and J 0 bases; bases outside gene matches: 5. The germline V gene encodes CDR1 LNHDA and CDR2 SQIVND (reference sequence).

This chain links TRBV7-2 with TRBJ2-3; 9 positions match TRBD2. Germline trimming cut 7 bases from V and 2 bases from J; bases unmatched to any gene: 7. CDR1 SGHTA and CDR2 FQGNSA come from the germline V gene. CDR3 length: 15 residues. CDR3 residues: CASKLAGGPTDTQYF. The CDR3 nucleotides read TGTGCCAGCAAGCTGGCGGGGGGGCCCACAGATACGCAGTATTTT. Variable domain in full (rest from reference TRBV7-2 and TRBJ2-3): GAGVSQSPSNKVTEKGKDVELRCDPISGHTALYWYRQSLGQGLEFLIYFQGNSAPDKSGLPSDRFSAERTGGSVSTLTIQRTQQEDSAVYLCASKLAGGPTDTQYFGPGTRLTVL.

The V call is TRBV19, the J call TRBJ2-3, with 14 bases matching TRBD2. CDR3 length: 16 amino acids. With 0 bases clipped from V and 7 bases from J, the junction kept 3 bases outside the gene matches. Per germline, CDR1 LNHDA and CDR2 SQIVND (reference sequence). The CDR3, as DNA: TGTGCCAGTAGTATAGAGACTAGCGGGGGGGGAAATACGCAGTATTTT. It translates to CASSIETSGGGNTQYF.

The chain uses TRBV2 and TRBJ1-4; 7 bases match TRBD1. The CDR3 spans 15 residues. Germline values: CDR1 SNHLY, CDR2 FYNNEI. The ends lost 1 base at V and 3 bases at J; junction bases unmatched: 2. The CDR3 nucleotides are TGTGCCAGCAGTGAAGGGGACAGCCCTAATGAAAAACTGTTTTTT. This gives the protein CASSEGDSPNEKLFF.

In DNA form, the CDR3 reads TGCGCCAGCAGCGGCGGGGGGGCCGGGATTGAGCAGTTCTTC. It codes for CASSGGGAGIEQFF. This rearrangement joins TRBV5-1 to TRBJ2-1, with 9 bases lining up with TRBD2. The CDR3 length is 14 residues. The germline CDR1 and CDR2 sequences are SGHRS and YFSETQ. The V segment lost 4 bases and the J segment 9 bases; nucleotides outside the gene matches: 8. The entire variable domain, with the rest obtained from reference TRBV5-1 and TRBJ2-1, is as follows: KAGVTQTPRYLIKTRGQQVTLSCSPISGHRSVSWYQQTPGQGLQFLFEYFSETQRNKGNFPGRFSGRQFSNSRSEMNVSTLELGDSALYLCASSGGGAGIEQFFGPGTRLTVL.

V gene TRBV16 combines with J gene TRBJ1-5; D not resolved. CDR3 length equals 14 residues. Trimming pared 5 bases from V and 7 bases from J, leaving 15 bases between. Germline values: CDR1 KGHSY, CDR2 FQNENV. This CDR3 reads CASSVRSEAQPQHF. The CDR3 region has the DNA TGTGCCAGCAGCGTCAGGTCGGAGGCCCAGCCCCAGCATTTT.

This sequence joins TRBV5-8 and TRBJ1-5; TRBD1 is a possible D gene (5 bases). Germline lookup yields CDR1 SGHTS and CDR2 YDEGEE. V was trimmed by 4 bases and J by 6 bases, leaving 20 bases between them. There are 16 residues in the CDR3. The CDR3 here is CASSIRDRIRTQPQHF. The CDR3 DNA sequence: TGTGCCAGCAGCATCCGAGACAGAATTCGGACTCAGCCCCAGCATTTT.

The chain recombines TRBV10-1 with TRBJ1-5; TRBD1 is a possible D gene (6 bases). Trimming pared 6 bases from V and 0 bases from J, leaving 9 bases between. The CDR3 consists of 14 residues. The germline V gene encodes CDR1 WNHNN and CDR2 SYGVQD (reference sequence). The CDR3 spells CASRRTDSNQPQHF. The CDR3 DNA reads TGCGCCAGCAGAAGGACAGATAGCAATCAGCCCCAGCATTTT.

This chain uses TRBV7-9 with TRBJ2-1; D may be TRBD1 (7 bases). Trimming left V 5 bases short and J 5 bases short, with 22 bases between. CDR1 and CDR2 (germline): SEHNR, FQNEAQ (reference sequence). This CDR3 is built from 17 residues. The CDR3 spells CASSPRRRQGLNNEQFF. DNA of the CDR3: TGTGCCAGCAGCCCTCGGCGCAGACAGGGACTGAACAATGAGCAGTTCTTC.

The chain couples TRBV3-1 (or the pseudogene TRBV3-2) to TRBJ2-5, with 8 bases identical to TRBD2. The V gene's germline CDR1 is LGHDT and CDR2 YNNKEL (reference sequence). CDR3 length: 15 amino acids. The J segment lost 4 bases and the V segment lost 6 bases, leaving 10 bases of the junction unmatched. Here the CDR3 reads CASSPMTSAGETQYF. For the CDR3, the DNA is TGTGCCAGCAGTCCTATGACTAGCGCTGGAGAGACCCAGTACTTC.

This sequence joins TRBV9 and TRBJ2-7, with TRBD1 matching over 8 bases. Per the germline V gene, CDR1 is SGDLS and CDR2 is YYNGEE. The CDR3 has 14 residues. With V trimmed by 2 bases and J by 2 bases, 3 bases remained unmatched. The CDR3 loop is CASSVGRGPYEQYF. CDR3 DNA: TGTGCCAGCAGCGTCGGCAGGGGGCCCTACGAGCAGTACTTC.

The J gene is TRBJ1-4, the V gene TRBV4-1; 7 positions agree with TRBD1. CDR1 is MGHRA, CDR2 YSYEKL, per germline. The CDR3 runs to 15 residues. Trimming took 4 bases from V and 0 from J; bases not matched to a gene: 2. The CDR3 nucleotides are TGCGCCAGCAGCCGAGGGACAGCAACTAATGAAAAACTGTTTTTT. It is translated as CASSRGTATNEKLFF.

The chain employs TRBV12-3 or TRBV12-4 and TRBJ2-5, with 8 positions matching TRBD2. V lost 6 bases, J lost 5 bases, and 2 bases stayed unmatched. The CDR3 covers 12 residues. This chain's CDR3 is CASRGLGETQYF. The CDR3 DNA reads as TGTGCCAGCAGGGGACTAGGGGAGACCCAGTACTTC.

This chain uses TRBV6-4 with TRBJ1-5, with 8 bases fitting TRBD1. Trimming at V came to 0 bases and at J to 6 bases, leaving 13 bases not matched to a gene. The germline V gene has CDR1 MRHNA and CDR2 SNTAGT. This CDR3 is built from 18 residues. The CDR3 nucleotides read TGTGCCAGCAGTGACTCGACAGGGGCCGGGCGGTTCGCTCAGCCCCAGCATTTT. Translating gives CASSDSTGAGRFAQPQHF.

J is TRBJ1-2 and V is TRBV10-3; D unclear. The CDR3 consists of 13 residues. V was cut by 8 bases and J by 4 bases, with 14 bases left in between. CDR1 and CDR2 (germline): ENHRY, SYGVKD. The CDR3, as DNA: TGTGCCATCGCCAAAGAGAAAGTCTATGGCTACACCTTC. This sequence encodes CAIAKEKVYGYTF.

The CDR3 bases are TGTGCCAGCTCACCGGGGGGTGGCAATCAGCCCCAGCATTTT. It encodes CASSPGGGNQPQHF. V is TRBV18 and J is TRBJ1-5, with D possibly being TRBD1 (5 bases). The CDR3 sequence is 14 residues long. V lost 3 bases and J 2 bases, leaving 8 bases between the germline ends. Germline V gene lookup returns CDR1 KGHSH and CDR2 LQKENI.

This chain uses TRBV28 with TRBJ1-4; D is possibly TRBD1 (6 bases). Per germline, CDR1 MDHEN and CDR2 SYDVKM. This CDR3 has 14 amino acids. Trimming took 5 bases from V and 7 from J, leaving 14 bases between them. The CDR3 nucleotides read TGTGCCAGCAGTCAGGGGTCCGCTGTTGAAAAACTGTTTTTT. The encoded protein is CASSQGSAVEKLFF.

This clone showed up just once. CDR3 in DNA: TGTGCCAGCAGCGTAGGCGGGGGGGGAGTTAATGAGCAGTTCTTC. It encodes CASSVGGGGVNEQFF. This chain connects TRBV9 to TRBJ2-1; TRBD2 matches at 9 bases. Unmatched junction bases numbered 5, after V lost 0 bases and J lost 7 bases. The CDR3 has 15 residues. CDR1 SGDLS and CDR2 YYNGEE come from the germline V gene.

The table lists this clone with a count of one. V gene TRBV6-5 combines with J gene TRBJ1-2, with D unresolved. This CDR3 has 14 amino acids. The germline CDR1 and CDR2 sequences are MNHEY and SVGAGI. V was trimmed by 5 bases and J by 4 bases, leaving 14 bases between them. This CDR3 is CASSNVDAGYGYTF. The CDR3, as DNA: TGTGCCAGCAGTAACGTAGATGCGGGCTATGGCTACACCTTC.

CDR3 in amino acids: CASSKTGSDTQYF. CDR3 bases: TGTGCCAGCAGCAAGACAGGCTCAGATACGCAGTATTTT. V gene TRBV5-8 combines with J gene TRBJ2-3, with D perhaps TRBD1 (6 bases). V gave up 4 bases and J gave up 4 bases, with 10 bases separating them. CDR3 length: 13 amino acids. Germline V gene data show CDR1 as SGHTS and CDR2 as YDEGEE. The whole variable domain, filled in from reference TRBV5-8 and TRBJ2-3, reads EAGVTQSPTHLIKTRGQQATLRCSPISGHTSVYWYQQALGLGLQFLLWYDEGEERNRGNFPPRFSGRQFPNYSSELNVNALELEDSALYLCASSKTGSDTQYFGPGTRLTVL.